This T cell receptor beta chain originates from a study of CD8+ T cells in alopecia areata. Turning to the study itself: Twice daily, treated patients received 5 to 10 mg of oral tofacitinib. Treatment ran 6 to 18 months, with 6 months of follow-up afterward. Study-level points and caveats: Sharing of TCR sequences between patients (possibly for HLA-related reasons) was less clear than in mice.

Sequencing templates came from extracted RNA that was reverse transcribed into cDNA. Using immunoSEQ multiplex PCR, the repertoire was profiled, and TCRdb retains in-frame clones only, with some absent. The profile shows 150,000 or so clones, about 60% of them singletons. Comment on this clone: Its antigen is unknown.

Investigators sorted PBMCs to obtain both CD4+ and CD8+ T cells. The CDR3 sequence is 13 residues long. Deletions cut 4 bases from V and 6 bases from J, with 11 bases between. The germline V gene has CDR1 LGHNA and CDR2 YNFKEQ. This material consisted of CD4+ T cells sorted from blood, taken at week 0. The chain combines TRBV4-2 with TRBJ2-3; D not certain. The source is a human donor with alopecia areata. CDR3 amino acids: CASSPGDQDTQYF. The CDR3 DNA is TGTGCCAGCAGCCCTGGGGATCAGGATACGCAGTATTTT.